This entry lists 6 T cell receptor beta chains sequenced from one sample in a study of cytomegalovirus exposure and HLA in healthy donors. The PCR made use of 60 Vbeta and 13 Jbeta primers. Here immunoSEQ multiplex PCR was the method, and the copy in TCRdb shows in-frame clones only, minus some. Here the sample spans approximately 170,000 clones, around 85% being singletons. Sequenced input: PBMCs. Every receptor here comes from a boy between 2 and 15 years old in good health and CMV-seronegative.

This rearrangement joins TRBV27 to TRBJ1-5, with D possibly TRBD1 on 5 matching bases. V gave up 3 bases and J gave up 7 bases, with 13 bases separating them. Germline loops: CDR1 MNHEY, CDR2 SMNVEV (reference sequence). The CDR3 spans 14 residues. This CDR3 reads CASSFGGGSQPQHF. The CDR3 DNA is TGTGCCAGCAGTTTCGGGGGAGGATCGCAGCCCCAGCATTTT.

The chain joins TRBV15 to TRBJ2-1; 9 bases match TRBD2. With 5 bases clipped from V and 2 bases from J, the junction kept 4 bases outside the gene matches. CDR1 and CDR2 from the germline V gene are LNHNV and YYDKDF (reference sequence). The length of the CDR3 is 15 residues. CDR3 protein: CATSQGLATYNEQFF. CDR3 DNA: TGTGCCACCAGCCAGGGACTAGCCACCTACAATGAGCAGTTCTTC.

The chain combines TRBV7-9 with TRBJ2-6; no definite D call. Germline CDR1 SEHNR, CDR2 FQNEAQ (reference sequence). V was cut by 5 bases and J by 0 bases, with 5 bases left in between. This CDR3 is 14 amino acids long. The CDR3 sequence is CASSPPSGANVLTF. The CDR3, as DNA: TGTGCCAGCAGCCCTCCCTCTGGGGCCAACGTCCTGACTTTC. The entire variable domain, with the rest obtained from reference TRBV7-9 and TRBJ2-6, is as follows: DTGVSQNPRHKITKRGQNVTFRCDPISEHNRLYWYRQTLGQGPEFLTYFQNEAQLEKSRLLSDRFSAERPKGSFSTLEIQRTEQGDSAMYLCASSPPSGANVLTFGAGSRLTVL.

This chain connects TRBV6-5 to TRBJ1-5; TRBD1 is a possible D gene (6 bases). The CDR3 contains 15 residues. Germline V CDR1 and CDR2: MNHEY, SVGAGI. Trimming took off 6 bases at V and 1 base at J, with 13 bases between the two ends. The CDR3 is CASRKDRTSNQPQHF. CDR3 nucleotide sequence: TGTGCCAGCAGAAAGGACAGAACAAGCAATCAGCCCCAGCATTTT.

The chain carries TRBV30 and TRBJ2-2; D uncertain. V shed 1 base and J shed 5 bases, with 20 bases lying between them. The CDR3 extends over 17 amino acids. Germline-derived CDR1 and CDR2 are GTSNPN and SVGIG (reference sequence). The CDR3 coding sequence is TGTGCCTGGAGTGAGGCGACACTTGACATCGGAACCGGGGAGCTGTTTTTT. Its protein product is CAWSEATLDIGTGELFF.

V gene TRBV7-9 combines with J gene TRBJ2-7; 14 bases match TRBD2. After removal of 1 base from V and 4 bases from J, the junction contained 6 bases not matched to a gene. The CDR3 spans 17 residues. Germline CDR1 and CDR2: SEHNR and FQNEAQ (reference sequence). The CDR3, as DNA: TGTGCCAGCAGCTTAGGGGGACTAGCGGGAGAATGGTACGAGCAGTACTTC. Its protein product is CASSLGGLAGEWYEQYF.